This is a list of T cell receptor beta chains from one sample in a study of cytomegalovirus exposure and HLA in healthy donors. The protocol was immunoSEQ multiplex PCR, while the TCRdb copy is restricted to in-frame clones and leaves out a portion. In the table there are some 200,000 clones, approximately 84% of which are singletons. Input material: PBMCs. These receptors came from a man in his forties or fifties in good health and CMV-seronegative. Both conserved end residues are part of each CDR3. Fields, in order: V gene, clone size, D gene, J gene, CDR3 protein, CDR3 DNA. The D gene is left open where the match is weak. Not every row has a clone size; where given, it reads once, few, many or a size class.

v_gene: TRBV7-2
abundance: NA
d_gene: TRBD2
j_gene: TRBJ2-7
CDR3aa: CASSLADGGFTYEQYF
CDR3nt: TGTGCCAGCAGCCTGGCCGACGGGGGGTTTACCTACGAGCAGTACTTC

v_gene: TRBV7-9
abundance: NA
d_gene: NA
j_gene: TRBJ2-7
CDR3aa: CASSSFGQLYSYEQYF
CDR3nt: TGTGCCAGCAGCTCCTTCGGACAGTTATACTCCTACGAGCAGTACTTC

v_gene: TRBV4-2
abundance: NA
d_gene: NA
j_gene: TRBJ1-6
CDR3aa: CASSQPGGGRRNSPLHF
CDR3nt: TGTGCCAGCAGCCAACCCGGGGGGGGACGGAGGAATTCACCCCTCCACTTT

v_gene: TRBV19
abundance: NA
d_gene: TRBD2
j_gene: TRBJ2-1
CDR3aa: CASSSAGGRPNEQFF
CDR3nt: TGTGCCAGTAGTAGTGCGGGGGGCCGCCCCAATGAGCAGTTCTTC

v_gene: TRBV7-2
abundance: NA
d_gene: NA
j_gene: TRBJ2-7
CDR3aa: CASSLAETGEQYF
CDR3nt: TGTGCCAGCAGCTTAGCGGAGACAGGAGAGCAGTACTTC

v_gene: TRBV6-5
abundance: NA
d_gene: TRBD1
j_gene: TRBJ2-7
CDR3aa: CASRKTGGTGEQYF
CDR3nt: TGTGCCAGCAGAAAGACAGGGGGAACGGGTGAGCAGTACTTC

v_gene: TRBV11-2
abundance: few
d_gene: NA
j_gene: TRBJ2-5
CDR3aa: CASSWGGGETQYF
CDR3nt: TGTGCCAGCAGCTGGGGAGGGGGAGAGACCCAGTACTTC

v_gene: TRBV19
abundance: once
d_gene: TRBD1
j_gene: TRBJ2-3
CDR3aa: CASSRGQGPDTQYF
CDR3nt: TGTGCCAGTAGTAGGGGACAGGGACCCGATACGCAGTATTTT

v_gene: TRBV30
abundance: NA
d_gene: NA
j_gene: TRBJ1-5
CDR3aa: CAWSGGGGYQPQHF
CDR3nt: TGTGCCTGGAGTGGGGGAGGAGGGTATCAGCCCCAGCATTTT

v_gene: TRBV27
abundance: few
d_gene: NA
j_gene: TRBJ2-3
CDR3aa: CASSPGLWGTDTQYF
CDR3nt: TGTGCCAGCAGCCCTGGGCTGTGGGGCACAGATACGCAGTATTTT

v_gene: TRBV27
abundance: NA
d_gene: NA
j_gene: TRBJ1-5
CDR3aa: CASSLSAQKNQPQHF
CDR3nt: TGTGCCAGCAGTTTATCGGCACAGAAAAATCAGCCCCAGCATTTT

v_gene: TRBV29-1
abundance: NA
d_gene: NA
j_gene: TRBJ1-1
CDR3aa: CSGWRAAEAFF
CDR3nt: TGCAGCGGGTGGAGGGCCGCTGAAGCTTTCTTT

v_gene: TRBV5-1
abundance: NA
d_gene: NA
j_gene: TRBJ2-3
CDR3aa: CASTQAPGTDTQYF
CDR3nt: TGCGCCAGCACCCAGGCACCAGGCACAGATACGCAGTATTTT

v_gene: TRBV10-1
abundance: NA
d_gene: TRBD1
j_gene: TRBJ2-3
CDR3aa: CASRYTRTGRRGPFTDTQYF
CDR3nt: TGCGCCAGCAGATACACTAGGACAGGGAGGAGGGGGCCCTTCACAGATACGCAGTATTTT